These 18 T cell receptor beta chains share one sample of origin, sequenced in a study of blood T cell repertoires in COVID-19. Using immunoSEQ multiplex PCR, the repertoire was profiled, and TCRdb retains in-frame clones only, with some absent. The table includes fewer than 200,000 clones, approximately 84% detected once. Specimen: peripheral blood. The origin of the receptors is a man aged 40-49 years who had recovered from COVID-19.

V is TRBV4-1 and J is TRBJ2-3; D might be TRBD2 (5 bases). Trimming removed 0 bases at V and 4 bases at J, with 20 bases between. CDR1 and CDR2 (germline): MGHRA, YSYEKL. There are 18 residues in the CDR3. The CDR3 here is CASSQDRRPDGYADTQYF. CDR3 coding DNA: TGCGCCAGCAGCCAAGATCGGAGGCCCGACGGGTACGCAGATACGCAGTATTTT.

V usage is TRBV28 and J usage is TRBJ2-7; D is unclear. Germline loops: CDR1 MDHEN, CDR2 SYDVKM. V was trimmed by 7 bases and J by 0 bases, leaving 7 bases between them. The CDR3 loop spans 12 amino acids. This CDR3 is CASMYNSYEQYF. For the CDR3, the DNA is TGTGCCAGCATGTACAACTCCTACGAGCAGTACTTC.

There are a few counts of this clone. J is TRBJ2-5 and V is TRBV7-2; no reliable D call. Germline values: CDR1 SGHTA, CDR2 FQGNSA. The CDR3 spans 14 residues. Deletions cut 2 bases from V and 0 bases from J, with 7 bases between. CDR3 DNA: TGTGCCAGCAGCTTACGTCGGTACCAAGAGACCCAGTACTTC. It specifies CASSLRRYQETQYF.

The CDR3 protein is CASTVPGEGPYGYTF. CDR3 nucleotides: TGTGCCAGCACCGTCCCCGGGGAGGGCCCCTATGGCTACACCTTC. This sequence joins TRBV5-4 and TRBJ1-2, with D unresolved. The CDR3 is 15 amino acids. Germline V gene data show CDR1 as SGHNT and CDR2 as YYREEE (reference sequence). The ends were cut back, 6 bases at V and 4 bases at J, with 19 bases in the middle.

The gene calls are TRBV7-9 and TRBJ2-3; 9 bases line up with TRBD2. The CDR3 contains 15 residues. The germline V gene has CDR1 SEHNR and CDR2 FQNEAQ (reference sequence). V lost 0 bases and J lost 6; bases outside the gene matches: 4. The CDR3 loop is CASSLAGTSSDTQYF. The CDR3 DNA sequence: TGTGCCAGCAGCTTAGCAGGGACTAGCAGTGATACGCAGTATTTT.

This chain links TRBV7-3 with TRBJ1-2, with 7 bases matching TRBD1. In germline, CDR1 is SGHTA, CDR2 FQGTGA. The CDR3 contains 15 residues. V trimming: 5 bases; J trimming: 4 bases; junction bases outside the gene matches: 10. For the CDR3, the DNA is TGTGCCAGCAGCCCTTCCGGGACAGTAAGCTATGGCTACACCTTC. It encodes CASSPSGTVSYGYTF.

This CDR3 is CASTRRGREGGAFF. The DNA of the CDR3 is TGTGCCAGCACACGACGCGGGAGGGAGGGGGGAGCTTTCTTT. The chain has TRBV6-6 and TRBJ1-1; possible D gene TRBD1, 6 bases. Germline lookup yields CDR1 MNHNY and CDR2 SVGAGI (reference sequence). The CDR3 extends over 14 amino acids. V lost 7 bases and J lost 10, with 22 bases in between.

This sequence joins TRBV7-3 and TRBJ2-2, with D unresolved. CDR1 and CDR2 (germline): SGHTA, FQGTGA. The CDR3 extends over 12 amino acids. Trimming took 5 bases from V and 6 from J, leaving 7 bases between them. The CDR3: CASSLKPGELFF. CDR3 bases: TGTGCCAGCAGCCTTAAGCCCGGGGAGCTGTTTTTT.

The chain has TRBV19 and TRBJ1-1; 7 bases match TRBD1. CDR3 length: 14 residues. Per germline, CDR1 LNHDA and CDR2 SQIVND (reference sequence). J was trimmed by 0 bases and V by 5 bases; bases with no gene match: 3. Here the CDR3 reads CASSRDRVNTEAFF. The CDR3 bases are TGTGCCAGTAGTCGGGACAGAGTGAACACTGAAGCTTTCTTT. The whole variable domain, remainder taken from reference TRBV19 and TRBJ1-1, is DGGITQSPKYLFRKEGQNVTLSCEQNLNHDAMYWYRQDPGQGLRLIYYSQIVNDFQKGDIAEGYSVSREKKESFPLTVTSAQKNPTAFYLCASSRDRVNTEAFFGQGTRLTVV.

This clone was counted only a few times. V usage is TRBV6-5 and J usage is TRBJ2-2, with D tentatively TRBD2 (6 bases). CDR1 is MNHEY, CDR2 SVGAGI, per germline. The CDR3 spans 13 residues. The V end was cut by 8 bases, the J end by 5 bases, with 12 bases between. This CDR3 reads CASRTGLTGELFF. The CDR3 nucleotides are TGTGCCAGCCGTACGGGACTTACCGGGGAGCTGTTTTTT.

The J gene is TRBJ2-7, the V gene TRBV3-1 (or the pseudogene TRBV3-2); 9 bases are a match to TRBD1. CDR1 is LGHDT and CDR2 is YNNKEL in the germline V gene (reference sequence). This CDR3 contains 14 residues. V shed 3 bases and J 3 bases; nucleotides not matched to a gene: 3. In DNA form, the CDR3 reads TGTGCCAGCAGCCATGGGACAGGGCGCTACGAGCAGTACTTC. It specifies CASSHGTGRYEQYF.

This rearrangement joins TRBV5-5 to TRBJ2-1; TRBD2 matches 11 bases. CDR3 length: 15 amino acids. CDR1 is SGHKS and CDR2 is YYEKEE in the germline V gene (reference sequence). The junction had 8 bases not matched to a gene; V was cut back by 5 bases and J by 7 bases. The CDR3 is CASSPILAGGNEQFF. CDR3 bases: TGTGCCAGCAGTCCCATCTTAGCGGGGGGGAATGAGCAGTTCTTC.

The chain joins TRBV28 to TRBJ2-7; D is perhaps TRBD2 (5 bases). From germline, CDR1 is MDHEN and CDR2 SYDVKM. The V and J ends lost 11 bases and 5 bases respectively, with 19 bases between them. The CDR3 spans 13 residues. The CDR3 loop reads CALGSPSLNEQYF. The CDR3 nucleotides read TGTGCCCTAGGGAGCCCTTCGCTAAACGAGCAGTACTTC. Looking up the rest from reference TRBV28 and TRBJ2-7 gives the full variable domain: DVKVTQSSRYLVKRTGEKVFLECVQDMDHENMFWYRQDPGLGLRLIYFSYDVKMKEKGDIPEGYSVSREKKERFSLILESASTNQTSMYLCALGSPSLNEQYFGPGTRLTVT.

The chain is built from TRBV27 and TRBJ1-1; 10 positions match TRBD1. The germline V gene encodes CDR1 MNHEY and CDR2 SMNVEV (reference sequence). The CDR3 has 15 residues. J was trimmed by 7 bases and V by 7 bases; bases with no gene match: 12. Here the CDR3 reads CASTPLAGTGDEAFF. As DNA, the CDR3 is TGTGCCAGCACCCCTCTGGCCGGGACAGGGGATGAAGCTTTCTTT.

This clone was counted once. The chain couples TRBV7-8 to TRBJ2-3; possible D gene TRBD2, 6 bases. From germline, CDR1 is SGHVS and CDR2 FQNEAQ. The CDR3 runs 14 residues. Trimming shortened V by 4 bases and J by 7 bases, and 15 bases separated the two germline ends. The CDR3 bases are TGTGCCAGCAGCTCGGGACCGGCGGGGAATACGCAGTATTTT. Its translation: CASSSGPAGNTQYF.

The chain links TRBV27 to TRBJ2-1, with no clear D. V was shortened by 2 bases and J by 3 bases, with 8 bases between the two germline ends. The germline CDR1 and CDR2 sequences are MNHEY and SMNVEV (reference sequence). This CDR3 is 14 amino acids long. Here the CDR3 DNA reads TGTGCCAGCAGTTTACGGCCTAGCTACAATGAGCAGTTCTTC. This gives the protein CASSLRPSYNEQFF.

The rearrangement uses TRBV4-1 and TRBJ2-1; D is ambiguous. V lost 4 bases to trimming and J lost 8 bases, with 6 bases between them. Germline CDR1 reads MGHRA; CDR2 reads YSYEKL. This CDR3 spans 11 amino acids. The CDR3 coding sequence is TGCGCCAGCAGCCCTCGGGATGAGCAGTTCTTC. This gives the protein CASSPRDEQFF.

The rearrangement links TRBV12-3 or TRBV12-4 to TRBJ1-1; tentative D call: TRBD1 (5 bases). Trimming pared 4 bases from V and 10 bases from J, leaving 16 bases between. The CDR3 is 13 residues long. CDR3 residues: CASSSSRVLGAFF. The CDR3 bases are TGTGCCAGCAGTTCCAGCAGGGTTCTCGGAGCTTTCTTT.